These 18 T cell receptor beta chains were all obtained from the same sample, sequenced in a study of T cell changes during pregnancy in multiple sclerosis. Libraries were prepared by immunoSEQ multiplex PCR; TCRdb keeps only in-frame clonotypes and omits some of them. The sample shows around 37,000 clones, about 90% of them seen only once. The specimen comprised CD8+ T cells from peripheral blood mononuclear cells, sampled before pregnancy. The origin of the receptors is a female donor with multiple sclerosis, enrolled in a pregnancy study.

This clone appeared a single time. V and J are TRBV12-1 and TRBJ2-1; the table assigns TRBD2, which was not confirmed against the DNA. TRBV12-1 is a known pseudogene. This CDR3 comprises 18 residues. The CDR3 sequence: CASSLIPRPLRVYNEQFF. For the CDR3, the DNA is TGTGCCAGCAGCTTGATCCCTCGTCCCCTCCGAGTTTACAATGAGCAGTTCTTC.

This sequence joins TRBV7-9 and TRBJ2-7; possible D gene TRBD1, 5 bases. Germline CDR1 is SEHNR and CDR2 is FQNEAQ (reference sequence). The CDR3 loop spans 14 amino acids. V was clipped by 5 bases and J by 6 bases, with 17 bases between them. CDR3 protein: CASSPSQGLGEQYF. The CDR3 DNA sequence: TGTGCCAGCAGCCCCTCGCAGGGTTTAGGCGAGCAGTACTTC.

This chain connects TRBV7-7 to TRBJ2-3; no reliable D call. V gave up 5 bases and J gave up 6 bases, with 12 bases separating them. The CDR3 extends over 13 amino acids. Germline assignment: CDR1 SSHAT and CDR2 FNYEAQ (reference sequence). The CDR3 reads CASSPRYSDTQYF. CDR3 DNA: TGTGCCAGCAGCCCCCGTTATTCCGATACGCAGTATTTT.

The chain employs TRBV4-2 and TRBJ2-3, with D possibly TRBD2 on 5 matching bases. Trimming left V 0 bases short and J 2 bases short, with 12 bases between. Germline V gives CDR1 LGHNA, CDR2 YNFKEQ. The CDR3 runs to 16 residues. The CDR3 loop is CASSQERASLTDTQYF. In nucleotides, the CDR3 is TGTGCCAGCAGCCAAGAAAGGGCTAGCCTCACAGATACGCAGTATTTT.

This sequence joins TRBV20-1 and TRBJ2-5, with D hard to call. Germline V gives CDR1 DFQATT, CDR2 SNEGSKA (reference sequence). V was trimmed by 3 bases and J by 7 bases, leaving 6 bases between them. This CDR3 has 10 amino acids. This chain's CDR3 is CSARIGTQYF. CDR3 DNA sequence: TGCAGTGCTAGGATCGGGACCCAGTACTTC.

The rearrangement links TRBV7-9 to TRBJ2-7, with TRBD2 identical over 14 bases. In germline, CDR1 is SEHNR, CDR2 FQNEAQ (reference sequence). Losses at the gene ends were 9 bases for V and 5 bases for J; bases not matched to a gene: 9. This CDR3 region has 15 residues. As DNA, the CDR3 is TGTGCCAGTACGGGGACTAGCGGGAGTGGCAACGAGCAGTACTTC. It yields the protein CASTGTSGSGNEQYF.

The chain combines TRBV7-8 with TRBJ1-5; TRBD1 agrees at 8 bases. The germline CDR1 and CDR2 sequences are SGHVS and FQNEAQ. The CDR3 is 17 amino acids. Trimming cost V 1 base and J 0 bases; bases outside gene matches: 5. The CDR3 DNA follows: TGTGCCAGCAGCTTAGGACAGGGGTACGATAGCAATCAGCCCCAGCATTTT. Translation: CASSLGQGYDSNQPQHF. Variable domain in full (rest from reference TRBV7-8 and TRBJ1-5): GAGVSQSPRYKVAKRGQDVALRCDPISGHVSLFWYQQALGQGPEFLTYFQNEAQLDKSGLPSDRFFAERPEGSVSTLKIQRTQQEDSAVYLCASSLGQGYDSNQPQHFGDGTRLSIL.

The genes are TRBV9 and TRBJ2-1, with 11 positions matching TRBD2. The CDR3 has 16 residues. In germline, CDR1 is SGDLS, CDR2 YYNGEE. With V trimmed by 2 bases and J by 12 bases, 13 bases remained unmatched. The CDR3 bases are TGTGCCAGCAGCGTGGCTAGCGGGGGGCGACAAGACGGGCAGTTCTTC. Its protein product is CASSVASGGRQDGQFF.

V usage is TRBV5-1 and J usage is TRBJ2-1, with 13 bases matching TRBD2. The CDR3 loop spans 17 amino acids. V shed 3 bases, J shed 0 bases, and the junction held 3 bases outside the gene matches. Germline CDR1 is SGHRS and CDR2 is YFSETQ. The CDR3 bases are TGCGCCAGCAGCTCCCGGACTAGCGGGAGCTCCTACAATGAGCAGTTCTTC. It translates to CASSSRTSGSSYNEQFF.

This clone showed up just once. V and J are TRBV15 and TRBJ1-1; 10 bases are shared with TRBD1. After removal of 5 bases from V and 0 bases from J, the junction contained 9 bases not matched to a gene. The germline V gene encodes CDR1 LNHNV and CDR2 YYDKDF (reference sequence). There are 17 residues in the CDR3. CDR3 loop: CATSGPRDRGLNTEAFF. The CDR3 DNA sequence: TGTGCCACCAGCGGCCCCCGGGACAGGGGACTGAACACTGAAGCTTTCTTT.

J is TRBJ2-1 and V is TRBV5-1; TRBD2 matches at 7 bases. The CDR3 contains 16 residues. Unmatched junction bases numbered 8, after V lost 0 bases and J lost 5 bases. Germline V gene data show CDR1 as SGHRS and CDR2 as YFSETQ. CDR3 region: CASSLGGFAGDNEQFF. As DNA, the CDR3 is TGCGCCAGCAGCTTGGGGGGGTTTGCGGGGGACAATGAGCAGTTCTTC. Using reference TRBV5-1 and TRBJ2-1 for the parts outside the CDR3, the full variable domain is KAGVTQTPRYLIKTRGQQVTLSCSPISGHRSVSWYQQTPGQGLQFLFEYFSETQRNKGNFPGRFSGRQFSNSRSEMNVSTLELGDSALYLCASSLGGFAGDNEQFFGPGTRLTVL.

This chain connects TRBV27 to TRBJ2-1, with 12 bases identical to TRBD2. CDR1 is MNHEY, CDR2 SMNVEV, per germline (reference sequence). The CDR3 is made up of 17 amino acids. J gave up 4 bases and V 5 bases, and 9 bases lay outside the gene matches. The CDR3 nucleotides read TGTGCCAGCAGTCTCATGACTAGCGGGGGCCTGTACAATGAGCAGTTCTTC. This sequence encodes CASSLMTSGGLYNEQFF.

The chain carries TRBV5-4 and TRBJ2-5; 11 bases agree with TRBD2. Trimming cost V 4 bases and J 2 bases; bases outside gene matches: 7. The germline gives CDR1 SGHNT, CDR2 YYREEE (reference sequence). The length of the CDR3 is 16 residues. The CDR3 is CASSPGLAASQETQYF. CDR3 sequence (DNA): TGTGCCAGCAGCCCGGGACTAGCGGCATCGCAAGAGACCCAGTACTTC.

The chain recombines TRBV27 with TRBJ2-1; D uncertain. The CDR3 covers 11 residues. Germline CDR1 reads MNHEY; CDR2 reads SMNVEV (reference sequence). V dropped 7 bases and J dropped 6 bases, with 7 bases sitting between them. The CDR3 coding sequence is TGTGCCAGCACCACCGGCAATGAGCAGTTCTTC. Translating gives CASTTGNEQFF.

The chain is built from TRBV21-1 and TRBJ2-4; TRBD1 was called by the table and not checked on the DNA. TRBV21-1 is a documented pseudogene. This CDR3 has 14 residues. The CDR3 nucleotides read TGTGCCAGCAGCGAAACGGACAGGGGGTACATTCAGTACTTC. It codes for CASSETDRGYIQYF.

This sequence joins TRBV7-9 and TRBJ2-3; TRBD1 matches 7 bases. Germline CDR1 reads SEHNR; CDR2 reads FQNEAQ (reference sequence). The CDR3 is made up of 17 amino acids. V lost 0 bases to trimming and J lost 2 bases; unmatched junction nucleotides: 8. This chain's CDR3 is CASSLANRGSTTDTQYF. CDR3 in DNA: TGTGCCAGCAGCTTAGCTAACAGGGGTTCCACCACAGATACGCAGTATTTT. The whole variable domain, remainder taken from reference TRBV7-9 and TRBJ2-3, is DTGVSQNPRHKITKRGQNVTFRCDPISEHNRLYWYRQTLGQGPEFLTYFQNEAQLEKSRLLSDRFSAERPKGSFSTLEIQRTEQGDSAMYLCASSLANRGSTTDTQYFGPGTRLTVL.

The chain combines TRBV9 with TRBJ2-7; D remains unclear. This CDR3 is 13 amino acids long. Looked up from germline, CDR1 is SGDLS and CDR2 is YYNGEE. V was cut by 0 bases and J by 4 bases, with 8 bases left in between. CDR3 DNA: TGTGCCAGCAGCGTAGCTACAGATTACGAGCAGTACTTC. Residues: CASSVATDYEQYF.

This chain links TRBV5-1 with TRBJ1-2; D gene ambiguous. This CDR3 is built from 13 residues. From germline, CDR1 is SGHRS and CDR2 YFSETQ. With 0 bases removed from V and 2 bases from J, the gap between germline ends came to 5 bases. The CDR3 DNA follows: TGCGCCAGCAGCTTGGGGCAGAACTATGGCTACACCTTC. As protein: CASSLGQNYGYTF.